The sequence of this TCR beta chain was determined in a study of blood T cell repertoires in COVID-19. Study-wide background: Acute and convalescent COVID-19 specimens originated in the United States, Italy and Spain.

Resolution of symptoms, clearance, or two negative PCRs was present in recovered Cohort 3 donors. Per the original methods: Cell counts per sample came from amplifying reference gene primers. The method was immunoSEQ multiplex PCR; TCRdb's version includes in-frame clones alone and lacks a portion of them. The V and J calls and clone size are taken from that table; D and trimming were inferred from the DNA. The data show roughly 200,000 clones, 81% seen once. Specimen: PBMCs or T cells enriched from blood (not recorded which). This clonotype originated in a man aged 40-49 years who had recovered from COVID-19.

CDR3 region: CASSQGRVQPQHF. The CDR3, as DNA: TGCGCCAGCAGCCAAGGGAGGGTTCAGCCCCAGCATTTT. The rearrangement uses TRBV4-1 and TRBJ1-5; D gene uncertain. The germline V gene encodes CDR1 MGHRA and CDR2 YSYEKL. V lost 1 base, J lost 6 bases, and 7 bases lay in between. The CDR3 spans 13 residues.